This T cell receptor (beta chain) was sequenced during a study of blood T cell repertoires in COVID-19. Study details: Specimens from acute and convalescent COVID-19 originated in the United States, Italy and Spain. Sample material is recorded as cDNA or gDNA derived from T cells, B-cell-depleted T cells, or PBMCs.

Trimming at V came to 4 bases and at J to 5 bases, leaving 9 bases not matched to a gene. The germline gives CDR1 MGHDK, CDR2 SYGVNS. This CDR3 has 15 amino acids. Original processing methods: Counts of nucleated cells, estimated from reference gene primer amplification, were obtained. The repertoire was sequenced with immunoSEQ multiplex PCR; TCRdb's copy has only in-frame clones and lacks some. V and J calls plus clone size are reproduced from that table; the DNA served to infer D and trimming. The table has roughly 140,000 clones, 85% to 90% seen once. Assignments of participants to cohorts depended upon their own reported clinical history. This clone showed up just a few times.

The sequenced sample was PBMCs or T cells enriched from blood (not recorded which). The rearrangement joins TRBV25-1 to TRBJ2-7; 9 bases are a match to TRBD1. The source of this sequence is a woman aged 25 to 39 with acute COVID-19. The CDR3 loop reads CASSAGTGLIHEQYF. CDR3 coding DNA: TGTGCCAGCAGTGCCGGGACAGGGCTGATCCACGAGCAGTACTTC.